The 8 T cell receptor beta chains in this list originate from one sample, sequenced in a study of blood T cell repertoires in COVID-19. The data were produced by immunoSEQ multiplex PCR, yet TCRdb's version contains in-frame clones alone and is incomplete. Found here are over 70,000 clones, 65% to 85% of them singletons; the top ten hold around 4.1%. The sample was peripheral blood. All receptors derive from a woman aged 60 to 75 with acute or convalescent COVID-19.

The gene calls are TRBV29-1 and TRBJ2-5; perhaps TRBD1 as D (5 bases). V was shortened by 6 bases and J by 2 bases, with 13 bases between the two germline ends. Per germline, CDR1 SQVTM and CDR2 ANQGSEA. The CDR3 totals 13 residues. The CDR3 DNA follows: TGCAGCGTCAGGTATGGGGCTCAAGAGACCCAGTACTTC. It encodes CSVRYGAQETQYF.

This chain uses TRBV19 with TRBJ1-5; D may be TRBD1 (6 bases). Germline loops: CDR1 LNHDA, CDR2 SQIVND (reference sequence). Between the trimmed V and J ends, which lost 7 bases and 3 bases, there was a span of 19 bases. This CDR3 region has 16 residues. DNA of the CDR3: TGTGCCAGTAAAGCCTCTACAGGGTTACCCAATCAGCCCCAGCATTTT. Residues: CASKASTGLPNQPQHF.

This rearrangement joins TRBV30 to TRBJ1-6; no clear D gene. The CDR3 spans 14 residues. V was pared by 7 bases and J by 3 bases, with 13 bases between. Looked up from germline, CDR1 is GTSNPN and CDR2 is SVGIG (reference sequence). The CDR3 nucleotides read TGTGCCTCCACCTGGCCAAGCTATAATTCACCCCTCCACTTT. This sequence encodes CASTWPSYNSPLHF.

This chain links TRBV19 with TRBJ1-2, with 7 bases that match TRBD1. V shed 5 bases and J 3 bases; nucleotides not matched to a gene: 6. Germline V lookup: CDR1 LNHDA, CDR2 SQIVND (reference sequence). The CDR3 length is 14 residues. In nucleotides, the CDR3 is TGTGCCAGTAGTCCTGGGGACAGAGACTATGGCTACACCTTC. Translation gives CASSPGDRDYGYTF.

This clone was observed a handful of times. This chain links TRBV2 with TRBJ1-1; D is possibly TRBD1 (5 bases). The CDR3 covers 13 residues. The V end was cut by 10 bases, the J end by 4 bases, with 16 bases between. In germline, CDR1 is SNHLY, CDR2 FYNNEI. CDR3 in amino acids: CANSREPGTEAFF. The CDR3 DNA sequence: TGTGCCAATTCCAGGGAACCGGGCACTGAAGCTTTCTTT.

The gene calls are TRBV5-5 and TRBJ1-1; no clear D. V lost 4 bases, J lost 1 base, and 11 bases lay in between. CDR1 is SGHKS and CDR2 is YYEKEE in the germline V gene (reference sequence). CDR3 length equals 14 residues. CDR3 in amino acids: CASSPRQPNTEAFF. CDR3 nucleotide sequence: TGTGCCAGCAGCCCGAGGCAGCCGAACACTGAAGCTTTCTTT.

This chain connects TRBV5-1 to TRBJ2-3; TRBD1 is a possible D gene (5 bases). The CDR3 has 15 amino acids. V dropped 0 bases and J dropped 2 bases, with 10 bases sitting between them. Germline-derived CDR1 and CDR2 are SGHRS and YFSETQ. CDR3 region: CASSLGQGYTDTQYF. CDR3 in DNA: TGCGCCAGCAGCTTGGGGCAGGGTTACACAGATACGCAGTATTTT.

V usage is TRBV7-8 and J usage is TRBJ1-1; 7 nucleotides line up with TRBD1. The CDR3 has 17 residues. The trim removed 5 bases at V and 0 bases at J, leaving 12 bases unmatched. Germline values: CDR1 SGHVS, CDR2 FQNEAQ. The CDR3 spells CASSPFATGKMNTEAFF. DNA of the CDR3: TGTGCCAGCAGCCCGTTCGCGACAGGGAAAATGAACACTGAAGCTTTCTTT. The whole variable domain, filled in from reference TRBV7-8 and TRBJ1-1, reads GAGVSQSPRYKVAKRGQDVALRCDPISGHVSLFWYQQALGQGPEFLTYFQNEAQLDKSGLPSDRFFAERPEGSVSTLKIQRTQQEDSAVYLCASSPFATGKMNTEAFFGQGTRLTVV.